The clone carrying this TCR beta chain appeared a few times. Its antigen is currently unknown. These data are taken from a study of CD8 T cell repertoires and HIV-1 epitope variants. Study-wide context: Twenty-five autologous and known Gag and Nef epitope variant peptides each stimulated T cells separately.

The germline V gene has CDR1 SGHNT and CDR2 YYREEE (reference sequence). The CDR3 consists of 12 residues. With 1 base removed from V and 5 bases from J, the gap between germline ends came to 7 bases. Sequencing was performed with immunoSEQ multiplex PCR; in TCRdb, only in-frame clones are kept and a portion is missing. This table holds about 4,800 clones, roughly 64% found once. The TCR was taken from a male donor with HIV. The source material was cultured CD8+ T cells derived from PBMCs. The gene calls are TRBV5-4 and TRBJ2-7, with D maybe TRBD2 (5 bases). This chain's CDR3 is CASSLSRDEQYF. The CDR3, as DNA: TGTGCCAGCAGCTTGTCGAGGGACGAGCAGTACTTC.